The table lists the clone carrying this T cell receptor (beta chain) with a few counts. Its antigen is still unknown. The source of the sample is a study of CD8 T cells in ankylosing spondylitis. General study points: Disease-linked clones proved CD8+ and comparatively uncommon in peripheral blood. What appeared characteristic of ankylosing spondylitis blood was a TCR beta motif of 7 or 8 highly homologous variants.

This CDR3 comprises 17 residues. Germline CDR1 is DFQATT and CDR2 is SNEGSKA (reference sequence). The V gene end was trimmed by 5 bases and the J gene end by 0 bases; junction bases not matched to a gene: 13. Quantitative barcoded 5'-RACE was used to prepare TCR beta libraries. TCRdb used MiXCR to reprocess the 5' RACE reads, holding one entry per CDR3 protein. Of a few hundred thousand distinct CDR3 sequences listed, under 25% are singletons. Sequencing used blood, either unsorted or a sorted T cell fraction (not recorded which). The origin of this receptor is a female donor with ankylosing spondylitis or in good health (not recorded which). V gene TRBV20-1 combines with J gene TRBJ2-3, with 8 bases identical to TRBD2. The CDR3 sequence is CSASILGSGASTDTQYF. The CDR3 DNA sequence: TGCAGTGCTTCTATCCTCGGTAGCGGGGCTAGCACAGATACGCAGTATTTT.